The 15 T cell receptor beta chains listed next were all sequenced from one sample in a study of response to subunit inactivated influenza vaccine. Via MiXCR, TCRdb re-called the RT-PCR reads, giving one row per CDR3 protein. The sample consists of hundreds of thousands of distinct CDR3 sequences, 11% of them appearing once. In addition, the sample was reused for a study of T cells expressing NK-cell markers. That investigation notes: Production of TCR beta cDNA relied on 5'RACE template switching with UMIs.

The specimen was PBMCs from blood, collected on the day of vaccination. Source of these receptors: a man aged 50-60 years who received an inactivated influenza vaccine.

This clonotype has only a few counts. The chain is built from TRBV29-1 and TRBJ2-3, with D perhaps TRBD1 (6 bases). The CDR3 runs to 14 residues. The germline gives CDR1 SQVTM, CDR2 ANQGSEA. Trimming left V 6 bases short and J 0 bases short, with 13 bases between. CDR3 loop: CSVRTRGSTDTQYF. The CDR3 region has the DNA TGCAGCGTGAGGACCAGGGGAAGCACAGATACGCAGTATTTT.

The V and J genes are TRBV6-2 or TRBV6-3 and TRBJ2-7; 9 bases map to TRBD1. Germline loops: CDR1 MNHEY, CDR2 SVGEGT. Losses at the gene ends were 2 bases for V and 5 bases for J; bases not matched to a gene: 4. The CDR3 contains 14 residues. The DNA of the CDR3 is TGTGCCAGCAGTTACAGGGACAGGGCTGACGAGCAGTACTTC. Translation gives CASSYRDRADEQYF.

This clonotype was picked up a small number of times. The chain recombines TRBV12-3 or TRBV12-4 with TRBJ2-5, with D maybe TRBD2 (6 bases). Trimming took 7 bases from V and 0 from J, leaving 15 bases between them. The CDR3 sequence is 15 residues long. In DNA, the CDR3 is TGTGCCAGCACCGCCGGGGGTGGAAACCAAGAGACCCAGTACTTC. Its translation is CASTAGGGNQETQYF.

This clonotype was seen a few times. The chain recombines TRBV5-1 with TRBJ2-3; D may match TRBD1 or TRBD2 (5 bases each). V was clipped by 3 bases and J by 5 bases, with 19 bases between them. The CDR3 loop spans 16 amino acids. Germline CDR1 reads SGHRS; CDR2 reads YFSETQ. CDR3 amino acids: CASSSRLSRGLDTQYF. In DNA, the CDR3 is TGCGCCAGCAGCTCTCGGCTTTCGAGGGGCTTAGATACGCAGTATTTT.

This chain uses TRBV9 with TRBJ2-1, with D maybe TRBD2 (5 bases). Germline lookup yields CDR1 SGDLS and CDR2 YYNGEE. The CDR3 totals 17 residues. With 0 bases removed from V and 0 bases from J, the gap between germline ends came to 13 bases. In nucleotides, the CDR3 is TGTGCCAGCAGCGTAGGGAGCGGAGATAGCTCCTACAATGAGCAGTTCTTC. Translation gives CASSVGSGDSSYNEQFF. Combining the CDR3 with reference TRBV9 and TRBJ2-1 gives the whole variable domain DSGVTQTPKHLITATGQRVTLRCSPRSGDLSVYWYQQSLDQGLQFLIQYYNGEERAKGNILERFSAQQFPDLHSELNLSSLELGDSALYFCASSVGSGDSSYNEQFFGPGTRLTVL.

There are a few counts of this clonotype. CDR3 region: CSAGLAGGTDTQYF. In DNA, the CDR3 is TGCAGTGCTGGCCTAGCGGGAGGCACAGATACGCAGTATTTT. The genes are TRBV20-1 and TRBJ2-3, with 10 bases identical to TRBD2. Germline V gives CDR1 DFQATT, CDR2 SNEGSKA (reference sequence). The CDR3 is 14 amino acids. Germline trimming cut 5 bases from V and 1 base from J; bases unmatched to any gene: 3.

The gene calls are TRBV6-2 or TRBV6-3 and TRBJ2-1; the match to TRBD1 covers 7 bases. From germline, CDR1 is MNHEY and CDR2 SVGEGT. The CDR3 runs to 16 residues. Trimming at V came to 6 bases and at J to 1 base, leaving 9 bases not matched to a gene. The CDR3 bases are TGTGCCAGCAGAGCGACAGGGCTTAGGTCCTACAATGAGCAGTTCTTC. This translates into CASRATGLRSYNEQFF.

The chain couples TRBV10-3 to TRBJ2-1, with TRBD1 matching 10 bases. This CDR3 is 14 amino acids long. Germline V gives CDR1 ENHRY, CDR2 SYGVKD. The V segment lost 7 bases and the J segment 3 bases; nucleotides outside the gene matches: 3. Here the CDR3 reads CAIKGTGDYNEQFF. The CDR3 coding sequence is TGTGCCATCAAGGGGACAGGGGACTACAATGAGCAGTTCTTC.

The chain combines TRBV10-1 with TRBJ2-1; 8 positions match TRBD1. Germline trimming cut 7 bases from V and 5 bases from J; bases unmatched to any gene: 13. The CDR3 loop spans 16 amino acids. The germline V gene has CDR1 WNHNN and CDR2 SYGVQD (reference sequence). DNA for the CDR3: TGCGCCAGCACTGACGGGACAGGAGAGGTAGACAATGAGCAGTTCTTC. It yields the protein CASTDGTGEVDNEQFF.

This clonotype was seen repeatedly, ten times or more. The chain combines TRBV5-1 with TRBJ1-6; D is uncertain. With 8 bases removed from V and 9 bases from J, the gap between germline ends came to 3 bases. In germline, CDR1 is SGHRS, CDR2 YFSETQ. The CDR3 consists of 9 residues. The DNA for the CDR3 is TGCGCCAGTTCTTCACCCCTCCACTTT. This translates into CASSSPLHF.

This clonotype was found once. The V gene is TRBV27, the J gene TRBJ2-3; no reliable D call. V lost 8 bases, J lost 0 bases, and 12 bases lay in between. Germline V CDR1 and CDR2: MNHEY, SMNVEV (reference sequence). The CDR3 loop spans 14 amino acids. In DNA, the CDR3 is TGTGCCAGCGCCCGAATGGATAGCACAGATACGCAGTATTTT. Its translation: CASARMDSTDTQYF.

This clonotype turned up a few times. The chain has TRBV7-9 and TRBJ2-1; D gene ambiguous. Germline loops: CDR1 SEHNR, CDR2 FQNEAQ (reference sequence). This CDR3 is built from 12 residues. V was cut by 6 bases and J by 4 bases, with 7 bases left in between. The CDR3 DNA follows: TGTGCCAGCAGAATAGGGTACAATGAGCAGTTCTTC. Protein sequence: CASRIGYNEQFF.

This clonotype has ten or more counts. CDR3 sequence: CASSYRVGGTDTQYF. The CDR3, as DNA: TGTGCCAGCAGCTACAGGGTAGGCGGCACAGATACGCAGTATTTT. V gene TRBV12-3 or TRBV12-4 combines with J gene TRBJ2-3; a weak D match, TRBD1 (6 bases). The V gene lost 6 bases and the J gene lost 1 base, with 14 bases spanning the gap. The CDR3 covers 15 residues.

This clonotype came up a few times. CDR3 amino acids: CAISGGTSGKTSTDTQYF. The CDR3 nucleotides read TGTGCCATCAGTGGGGGGACTAGCGGAAAAACTAGCACAGATACGCAGTATTTT. The chain employs TRBV10-3 and TRBJ2-3; the match to TRBD2 covers 11 bases. The junction had 9 bases not matched to a gene; V was cut back by 4 bases and J by 0 bases. The CDR3 runs to 18 residues. Germline V gene lookup returns CDR1 ENHRY and CDR2 SYGVKD.

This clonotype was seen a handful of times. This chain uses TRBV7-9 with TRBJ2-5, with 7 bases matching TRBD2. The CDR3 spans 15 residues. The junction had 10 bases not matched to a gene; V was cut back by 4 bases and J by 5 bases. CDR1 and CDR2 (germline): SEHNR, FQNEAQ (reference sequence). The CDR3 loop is CASSSSGMIEETQYF. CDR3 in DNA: TGTGCCAGCAGCTCCAGCGGGATGATAGAGGAGACCCAGTACTTC.